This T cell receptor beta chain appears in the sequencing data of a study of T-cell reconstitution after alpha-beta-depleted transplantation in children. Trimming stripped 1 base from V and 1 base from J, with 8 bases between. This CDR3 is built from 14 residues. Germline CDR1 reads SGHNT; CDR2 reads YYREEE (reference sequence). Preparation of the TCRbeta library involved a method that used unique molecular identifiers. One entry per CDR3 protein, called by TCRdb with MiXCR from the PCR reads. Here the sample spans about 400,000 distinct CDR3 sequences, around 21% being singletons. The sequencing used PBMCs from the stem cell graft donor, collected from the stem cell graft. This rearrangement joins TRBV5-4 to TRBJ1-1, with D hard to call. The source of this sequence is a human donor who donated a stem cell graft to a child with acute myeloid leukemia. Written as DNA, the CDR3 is TGTGCCAGCAGCTTGCCGTCACCGAACACTGAAGCTTTCTTT. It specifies CASSLPSPNTEAFF.